Below, 27 T cell receptor beta chains from the same sample are listed, as sequenced in a study of CD8+ T cells in alopecia areata. Sequencing relied on a cDNA template that was reverse transcribed from extracted RNA. Here immunoSEQ multiplex PCR was the method, and the copy in TCRdb shows in-frame clones only, minus some. The table records some 110,000 clones without singletons, the ten largest covering around 19%. The sample comprised lesional skin. Receptors were obtained from a C3H/HeJ mouse with alopecia areata. The strain is characterized by the MHC haplotype H2-k.

About this clone itself: Gene names are the mouse ones. The observed sequence ends 4 residues before the CDR3 terminus, with the missing tail filled in from the germline J gene. The rearrangement uses TRBV1 and TRBJ1-2; 7 nucleotides line up with TRBD1. With V trimmed by 5 bases and J by 4 bases, 4 bases remained unmatched. The CDR3 has 13 amino acids. CDR1 is NSQYPW, CDR2 LRSPGD, per germline (reference sequence). The CDR3 sequence is CTCSQGEGSDYTF. The part of the CDR3 DNA that was read is TGCACCTGCAGTCAGGGGGAAGGCTCC.

With respect to this clone: Gene names and germline match the mouse. The observed sequence ends 4 residues before the CDR3 terminus, with the missing tail filled in from the germline J gene. The chain employs TRBV17 and TRBJ2-1; possible D gene TRBD1, 6 bases. The CDR3 totals 13 residues. The germline V gene encodes CDR1 MNHDT and CDR2 YYDKIL. The CDR3 DNA, read in part, is TGTGCTAGCAGTAGGACAGGTGGAGCT. It translates to CASSRTGGA. The whole CDR3 sequence reads CASSRTGGAEQFF.

This clone has more than one count but fewer than ten. Any gene name here is a mouse gene name. From the germline J gene comes the end of the CDR3, since the read stops 4 residues before it. This chain uses TRBV19 with TRBJ1-2; D uncertain. Trimming removed 0 bases at V and 2 bases at J, with 8 bases between. Germline-derived CDR1 and CDR2 are FNHDT and SITEND (reference sequence). CDR3 length: 14 residues. The DNA read from the CDR3 is TGTGCCAGCAGTATAGCTGGGAAGAACTCC. Residues: CASSIAGKNS. The whole CDR3 sequence is CASSIAGKNSDYTF.

There are a few counts of this clone. Each gene name is a mouse one. The CDR3 extends 4 residues past the end of the read, so its final part is completed from the germline J gene. The chain recombines TRBV13-1 with TRBJ2-7; the D is unclear. Germline values: CDR1 NSHNY, CDR2 SYGAGN. The CDR3 is made up of 12 amino acids. The CDR3 sequence is CASSEVGYEQYF. Incomplete CDR3 DNA: TGTGCCAGCAGTGAGGTGGGTTAT.

This clone has a count of ten or more. The gene symbols are mouse symbols. The observed sequence ends 4 residues before the CDR3 terminus, with the missing tail filled in from the germline J gene. The V gene is TRBV13-3, the J gene TRBJ2-2; 8 bases map to TRBD1. Trimming took 3 bases from V and 3 from J; bases not matched to a gene: 4. The CDR3 totals 15 residues. Germline V gene lookup returns CDR1 NNHDY and CDR2 SYVADS. CDR3: CASSGQGIDTGQLYF. The CDR3 bases that were read are TGTGCCAGCAGTGGACAGGGGATTGACACCGGG.

Ten or more counts support this clone. Gene labels here are mouse ones. The sequenced fragment ends 4 residues before the CDR3 boundary, so the rest is inferred from the germline J gene. This sample also contains other DNA sequences that code for the same CDR3. The V gene is TRBV1, the J gene TRBJ2-2, with 10 bases identical to TRBD1. CDR1 is NSQYPW and CDR2 is LRSPGD in the germline V gene (reference sequence). Unmatched junction bases numbered 2, after V lost 5 bases and J lost 2 bases. CDR3 length: 15 amino acids. The CDR3 sequence: CTCSPGQGNTGQLYF. The CDR3 DNA, read in part, is TGCACCTGCAGTCCGGGACAGGGGAACACCGGG.

On this clone itself: The genes and germline here are from mouse. CDR3 DNA, as far as it was read: TGCACCTGCAGTGCAGAGAGGAGGGGAAACACA. It is translated as CTCSAERRGNT. The entire CDR3 sequence reads CTCSAERRGNTEVFF. This chain joins TRBV1 and TRBJ1-1; a weak D match, TRBD1 (5 bases). The read terminates 4 residues before the CDR3 end, so the remaining end is supplied by the germline J gene. Germline V gene sequence: CDR1 NSQYPW, CDR2 LRSPGD (reference sequence). CDR3 length: 15 residues. Trimming removed 0 bases from V and 1 base from J, with 9 bases in between.

Regarding this clone: Gene names denote mouse genes. The read halts 4 residues ahead of the CDR3 end, with the missing end drawn from the germline J gene. The chain joins TRBV13-3 to TRBJ2-2; TRBD1 matches at 12 bases. The V segment lost 6 bases and the J segment 0 bases; nucleotides outside the gene matches: 3. This CDR3 is built from 16 residues. Germline-derived CDR1 and CDR2 are NNHDY and SYVADS. The DNA read from the CDR3 is TGTGCCAGCACCGGGACAGGGGGCGCAAACACCGGG. Residues: CASTGTGGANTG. The whole CDR3 protein reads CASTGTGGANTGQLYF. Together with reference TRBV13-3 and TRBJ2-2, the CDR3 gives the full variable domain: EAAVTQSPRSKVAVTGGKVTLSCHQTNNHDYMYWYRQDTGHGLRLIHYSYVADSTEKGDIPDGYKASRPSQENFSLILELASLSQTAVYFCASTGTGGANTGQLYFGEGSKLTVL.

This clone was observed a few times. Mouse gene names apply. The read terminates 4 residues ahead of where the CDR3 ends, so the germline J gene completes it. This chain links TRBV13-1 with TRBJ2-2; tentative D call: TRBD2 (6 bases). Germline CDR1 reads NSHNY; CDR2 reads SYGAGN. This CDR3 has 15 amino acids. V was clipped by 3 bases and J by 2 bases, with 11 bases between them. The CDR3 DNA, read in part, is TGTGCCAGCAGTGGCCGGGACTCTAACACCGGG. This gives the protein CASSGRDSNTG. The whole CDR3 is CASSGRDSNTGQLYF.

To note about this clone: TCRdb and the translated DNA give different amino acids at residue 11; the protein presented here is the one translated from the DNA. Genes and germline are mouse. The read terminates 3 residues before the CDR3 end, so the remaining end is supplied by the germline J gene. The gene calls are TRBV19 and TRBJ1-6; weak D call: TRBD1 (5 bases). TRBJ1-6 is classed as an ORF, of uncertain function. Germline values: CDR1 FNHDT, CDR2 SITEND (reference sequence). CDR3 length: 14 residues. The V end was cut by 1 base, the J end by 5 bases, with 7 bases between. CDR3 DNA (partial): TGTGCCAGCAGTATACCCAGGGATAATTCGCCC. Translation gives CASSIPRDNSP. The CDR3, in full, reads CASSIPRDNSPLYF.

This clone has more than one count but fewer than ten. Genes here carry mouse names. Sequencing ends 4 residues short of the CDR3 end; the germline J gene provides the rest. The V call is TRBV1, the J call TRBJ2-4; no clear D. Germline V CDR1 and CDR2: NSQYPW, LRSPGD (reference sequence). The CDR3 loop spans 12 amino acids. Trimming stripped 6 bases from V and 0 bases from J, with 4 bases between. CDR3 loop: CTCSLSQNTLYF. The covered CDR3 bases are TGCACCTGCAGCCTCAGTCAAAAC.

This clone was seen only a few times. The protein in this entry is translated from the DNA; at residue 11 it differs from the protein listed in TCRdb. These gene names are mouse names. The CDR3 is cut off 3 residues early in the read; its end comes from the germline J gene. This rearrangement joins TRBV1 to TRBJ1-6, with D uncertain. TRBJ1-6 is labeled an ORF, and its function is uncertain. V gave up 1 base and J gave up 7 bases, with 8 bases separating them. Germline V gene data show CDR1 as NSQYPW and CDR2 as LRSPGD (reference sequence). The CDR3 totals 14 residues. CDR3 loop: CTCSAGGGNSPLYF. The CDR3 DNA, read in part, is TGCACCTGCAGTGCAGGGGGAGGCAATTCGCCC.

This clone has just a few counts. Gene names and germline match the mouse. The read ends 4 residues shy of where the CDR3 ends; the end is completed using the germline J gene. The rearrangement uses TRBV1 and TRBJ2-2; a weak D match, TRBD1 (5 bases). V was trimmed by 0 bases and J by 3 bases, leaving 11 bases between them. This CDR3 is built from 16 residues. CDR1 and CDR2 from the germline V gene are NSQYPW and LRSPGD (reference sequence). CDR3 residues: CTCSADARVDTGQLYF. CDR3 DNA, as far as it was read: TGCACCTGCAGTGCAGATGCCAGGGTTGACACCGGG.

This clone was observed a few times. Gene names are the mouse ones. The CDR3 end is not reached by the read, which stops 4 residues before it; the germline J gene fills it in. V usage is TRBV14 and J usage is TRBJ2-1; 8 nucleotides match TRBD2. This CDR3 is built from 14 residues. The V gene's germline CDR1 is SGHDT and CDR2 FRDEAV. Trimming at V came to 5 bases and at J to 0 bases, leaving 1 base not matched to a gene. The CDR3 reads CASRGLDNYAEQFF. The sequenced CDR3 bases are TGTGCCAGCAGGGGACTGGATAACTATGCT.

This clone was counted only a few times. Germline and genes: mouse. Read coverage stops 4 residues before the CDR3 terminus; the germline J gene supplies the remainder. This chain links TRBV1 with TRBJ2-7; 8 nucleotides align to TRBD1. CDR3 length equals 15 residues. Looked up from germline, CDR1 is NSQYPW and CDR2 is LRSPGD (reference sequence). The part of the CDR3 DNA that was read is TGCACCTGCAGTGCAGGTCCAGGGGGCGAGTAT. Its translation is CTCSAGPGGEY. The full CDR3 protein reads CTCSAGPGGEYEQYF.

This clone has a handful of counts. Genes here carry mouse names. The read ends 4 residues early relative to the CDR3; the germline J gene fills the gap. The rearrangement joins TRBV17 to TRBJ2-1; 7 bases fit TRBD1. The V segment lost 3 bases and the J segment 1 base; nucleotides outside the gene matches: 3. Germline V lookup: CDR1 MNHDT, CDR2 YYDKIL. This CDR3 has 15 amino acids. This chain's CDR3 is CASSSGDRNYAEQFF. The sequenced CDR3 bases are TGTGCTAGCAGTAGCGGGGACAGAAACTATGCT.

In this sample, this clone turned up a few times. Gene names and germline match the mouse. The CDR3 extends 4 residues past the end of the read, so its final part is completed from the germline J gene. The chain uses TRBV13-3 and TRBJ2-7, with D unclear. CDR1 is NNHDY, CDR2 SYVADS, per germline. The CDR3 sequence is 13 residues long. The chain's CDR3 is CASSDALGYEQYF. The part of the CDR3 DNA that was read is TGTGCCAGCAGTGATGCACTCGGTTAT.

Remarks on this clone: Genes and germline come from the mouse. Partial CDR3 DNA: TGTGCCAGCAGTGATGCACAGGGGGACACA. Protein: CASSDAQGDT. The CDR3 as a whole reads CASSDAQGDTEVFF. The V call is TRBV13-3, the J call TRBJ1-1; 8 bases fit TRBD1. The sequence runs out 4 residues before the end of the CDR3; the remainder is reconstructed from the germline J gene. The CDR3 extends over 14 amino acids. Germline CDR1 is NNHDY and CDR2 is SYVADS. The J segment lost 3 bases and the V segment lost 0 bases, leaving 1 base of the junction unmatched.

In this sample, this clone turned up a few times. Any gene name here is a mouse gene name. The read halts 4 residues ahead of the CDR3 end, with the missing end drawn from the germline J gene. The chain is built from TRBV13-2 and TRBJ2-1, with 12 bases identical to TRBD2. This CDR3 has 16 residues. Germline CDR1 NNHNN, CDR2 SYGAGS (reference sequence). Trimming took 5 bases from V and 0 from J; bases not matched to a gene: 3. The CDR3 reads CASGGLGGRNYAEQFF. Incomplete CDR3 DNA: TGTGCCAGCGGGGGACTGGGGGGCCGTAACTATGCT.

About this clone itself: The gene names here belong to mouse. The read halts 4 residues ahead of the CDR3 end, with the missing end drawn from the germline J gene. The rearrangement links TRBV19 to TRBJ2-1; TRBD2 matches 7 bases. V trimming: 0 bases; J trimming: 6 bases; junction bases outside the gene matches: 9. Germline CDR1 reads FNHDT; CDR2 reads SITEND (reference sequence). This CDR3 comprises 16 residues. The DNA read from the CDR3 is TGTGCCAGCAGTATAGCTCTCTGGGGGATCCCTGCT. Translation gives CASSIALWGIPA. The CDR3 in full is CASSIALWGIPAEQFF.

This clone was seen ten or more times. Mouse names are used for the genes. The sequenced CDR3 bases are TGTGCCAGCAGTGACAATACAAACACCGGG. Its protein is CASSDNTNTG. In full, the CDR3 is CASSDNTNTGQLYF. V usage is TRBV13-3 and J usage is TRBJ2-2; D gene unclear. Sequencing ends 4 residues short of the CDR3 end; the germline J gene provides the rest. The V end lost 2 bases, the J end lost 0 bases, and 5 bases lay between the germline ends. Germline assignment: CDR1 NNHDY and CDR2 SYVADS. The CDR3 runs to 14 residues.

With regard to this clone: Gene names follow the mouse nomenclature. The CDR3 is CASRPDREWDEQYF. The CDR3 DNA, read in part, is TGTGCCAGCAGGCCTGACAGGGAGTGGGAT. V and J are TRBV19 and TRBJ2-7, with 7 nucleotides matching TRBD1. The read falls 4 residues short of the CDR3 end, and the missing part is taken from the germline J gene. The CDR3 length is 14 residues. Germline CDR1 is FNHDT and CDR2 is SITEND (reference sequence). Supplemented by reference TRBV19 and TRBJ2-7, the full variable domain reads GGIITQTPKFLIGQEGQKLTLKCQQNFNHDTMYWYRQDSGKGLRLIYYSITENDLQKGDLSEGYDASREKKSSFSLTVTSAQKNEMAVFLCASRPDREWDEQYFGPGTRLTVL.

To note about this clone: Gene names follow the mouse nomenclature. The read is 4 residues too short to cover the CDR3 end, so that end is filled in from the germline J gene. V gene TRBV1 combines with J gene TRBJ2-3, with TRBD1 matching 10 bases. Looked up from germline, CDR1 is NSQYPW and CDR2 is LRSPGD (reference sequence). The CDR3 is 14 residues long. V lost 6 bases to trimming and J lost 4 bases; unmatched junction nucleotides: 4. CDR3 DNA (partial): TGCACCTGCAGACCGGGACAGGGGACAGAA. Amino acid sequence: CTCRPGQGTE. The CDR3 reads in full as CTCRPGQGTETLYF. The variable domain in full, completed from reference TRBV1 and TRBJ2-3, reads VTLLEQNPRWRLVPRGQAVNLRCILKNSQYPWMSWYQQDLQKQLQWLFTLRSPGDKEVKSLPGADYLATRVTDTELRLQVANMSQGRTLYCTCRPGQGTETLYFGSGTRLTVL.

This clone has just a few counts. These gene names are mouse names. Sequencing ends 4 residues short of the CDR3 end; the germline J gene provides the rest. The V and J genes are TRBV17 and TRBJ2-1; 9 bases are shared with TRBD2. CDR1 and CDR2 (germline): MNHDT, YYDKIL. This CDR3 has 15 residues. The sequenced part of the CDR3 DNA is TGTGCTAGCAGTAGTTGGGGGGGCGCGGGAGCT. Translating gives CASSSWGGAGA. The whole CDR3 sequence reads CASSSWGGAGAEQFF.

As for this clone: Translating the DNA gives a protein that differs from the TCRdb entry at residue 11; the protein shown here is that DNA translation. Any gene name here is a mouse gene name. From the germline J gene comes the end of the CDR3, since the read stops 3 residues before it. V gene TRBV13-3 combines with J gene TRBJ1-3, with 8 bases aligning to TRBD1. This CDR3 is 14 amino acids long. V gave up 5 bases and J gave up 6 bases; unmatched junction bases: 7. CDR1 and CDR2 (germline): NNHDY, SYVADS. CDR3: CASSPLDRENTLYF. Incomplete CDR3 DNA: TGTGCCAGCAGCCCCTTGGACAGGGAAAATACG.

This clone showed up just a few times. The genes and germline here are from mouse. Coverage ceases 4 residues before the CDR3 finishes, and the germline J gene fills in the end. The chain employs TRBV19 and TRBJ2-5; TRBD2 matches 8 bases. The CDR3 is 14 residues long. V dropped 4 bases and J dropped 3; count of bases not matched to a gene: 4. Germline V gene data show CDR1 as FNHDT and CDR2 as SITEND (reference sequence). The CDR3 region is CASSLLGVQDTQYF. CDR3 DNA (partial): TGTGCCAGCAGTTTACTGGGGGTTCAAGAC. Drawing the rest from reference TRBV19 and TRBJ2-5, the complete variable domain is GGIITQTPKFLIGQEGQKLTLKCQQNFNHDTMYWYRQDSGKGLRLIYYSITENDLQKGDLSEGYDASREKKSSFSLTVTSAQKNEMAVFLCASSLLGVQDTQYFGPGTRLLVL.

This clone turned up a few times. Mouse gene names and germline throughout. The read stops 4 residues short of the end of the CDR3; the missing end is completed from the germline J gene. The chain joins TRBV17 to TRBJ1-1, with a possible D match to TRBD1 (6 bases). The CDR3 spans 12 residues. Germline assignment: CDR1 MNHDT and CDR2 YYDKIL. V shed 7 bases and J shed 1 base, with 7 bases lying between them. The part of the CDR3 DNA that was read is TGTGCTAGCAAACAGGGAAACACA. This translates into CASKQGNT. The entire CDR3 reads CASKQGNTEVFF.